The subject of this entry is one T cell receptor (beta chain). The repertoire was sequenced with immunoSEQ multiplex PCR; TCRdb's copy has only in-frame clones and lacks some. The sample lists some 530,000 clones, approximately 90% occurring once. From germline, CDR1 is MNHEY and CDR2 SVGEGT. The CDR3 spans 12 residues. Trimming shortened V by 7 bases and J by 7 bases, and 13 bases separated the two germline ends. This entry is derived from a study of blood T cell repertoires in COVID-19. Participants came from about 24 US areas, aged about 18 to 95 years. The specimen was PBMCs or T cells enriched from blood (not recorded which). V is TRBV6-2 or TRBV6-3 and J is TRBJ1-2; D is possibly TRBD1 (5 bases). This clonotype was obtained from a woman aged 55-70 years who had recovered from COVID-19. The CDR3 sequence: CASTPGRGGYTF. Here the CDR3 DNA reads TGTGCCAGCACCCCCGGAAGGGGTGGCTACACCTTC.